Listed below are T cell receptor beta chains from one sample, sequenced in a study of OX40 agonist ivuxolimab in advanced cancers. TCRdb's copy holds only in-frame clones and misses some; the assay was immunoSEQ multiplex PCR. The repertoire holds about 88,000 clones, with around 85% as singletons. The sample in question was CD4+ or CD8+ T cells sorted from blood, obtained in a trial of the OX40 agonist ivuxolimab. These receptors all stem from an adult with an advanced solid tumor such as melanoma, head and neck, liver or kidney cancer. Both conserved end residues are part of each CDR3. A D gene is named only where the DNA matches it firmly. Some rows have no size entry. The others give once, few or many, or a class for an expanded clone.

D gene,clone size,V gene,J gene,CDR3 DNA,CDR3 protein
TRBD2,-,TRBV7-6,TRBJ2-7,TGTGCCAGCAGCTCTGTAGCGGGAAACTACGAGCAGTACTTC,CASSSVAGNYEQYF
TRBD2,-,TRBV18,TRBJ2-1,TGTGCCAGCCGGGAGGGTGCCTACAATGAGCAGTTCTTC,CASREGAYNEQFF
-,-,TRBV30,TRBJ2-7,TGTGCCTGGAGCAAAGGGACTGAGCAGTACTTC,CAWSKGTEQYF
TRBD1,-,TRBV28,TRBJ1-1,TGTGCCAGTCTAGCAGGGGGCACTGAAGCTTTCTTT,CASLAGGTEAFF
-,-,TRBV7-2,TRBJ2-3,TGTGCCAGCAGCTTAGAAAGGGCCCTACGGCAGTATTTT,CASSLERALRQYF
-,once,TRBV30,TRBJ2-7,TGTGCCTGGGCCTTGGGTGCTGCGGTCTCCTACGAGCAGTACTTC,CAWALGAAVSYEQYF
-,once,TRBV4-1,TRBJ2-3,TGCGCCAGCAGCCAAGGCCGGGTCGGCCTGTATTTT,CASSQGRVGLYF
-,-,TRBV18,TRBJ1-1,TGTGCCAGCTCACTTCTATTCCGGGATGGGACTGAAGCTTTCTTT,CASSLLFRDGTEAFF
-,-,TRBV4-2,TRBJ2-2,TGTGCCAGCAGCCAAGAGTTCGGGAGAGGGCTATCTGTGAACACCGGGGAGCTGTTTTTT,CASSQEFGRGLSVNTGELFF
-,-,TRBV28,TRBJ1-2,TGTGCCAGCAGCTTCCGCGCAAACTATGGCTACACCTTC,CASSFRANYGYTF
TRBD2,-,TRBV5-4,TRBJ2-5,TGTGCCAGCAGCGCTAGACTAGCGGGGGAAGAGACCCAGTACTTC,CASSARLAGEETQYF
-,-,TRBV6-5,TRBJ2-3,TGTGCCAGCAGGGACAGCGCCACGAGTACGCAGTATTTT,CASRDSATSTQYF
-,-,TRBV15,TRBJ1-1,TGTGCCACCAGCAGAGGTAGCACAGGGAAGACTGAAGCTTTCTTT,CATSRGSTGKTEAFF
-,-,TRBV6-1,TRBJ1-1,TGTGCCAGCAGTGAAGCGGGCAGGGACCGTAGGAAAGCTTTCTTT,CASSEAGRDRRKAFF
-,-,TRBV18,TRBJ2-7,TGTGCCAGCTCACCCCTTGACAGGGCGGGGTACGAGCAGTACTTC,CASSPLDRAGYEQYF
-,-,TRBV7-2,TRBJ1-1,TGTGCCAGCACCCCACCTGGGGCCATGAACACTGAAGCTTTCTTT,CASTPPGAMNTEAFF
-,-,TRBV2,TRBJ2-1,TGTGCCAGCAGTCCGGCTCGCGGGGCCCAGACCTACAATGAGCAGTTCTTC,CASSPARGAQTYNEQFF
TRBD1,-,TRBV5-1,TRBJ1-2,TGCGCCAGCAGCTTGGAGACAGGGGGTCCTGGCTACACCTTC,CASSLETGGPGYTF
-,-,TRBV5-1,TRBJ2-1,TGCGCCAGCAGCCAAGTGAGGGGCAATGAGCAGTTCTTC,CASSQVRGNEQFF
-,-,TRBV5-6,TRBJ1-5,TGTGCCAGCAGCTTGGGAGGGTATGGTAATCAGCCCCAGCATTTT,CASSLGGYGNQPQHF
-,-,TRBV28,TRBJ1-2,TGTGCCAGCAGTTTATCCAACCACCCGGGTTTTGATGGCTACACCTTC,CASSLSNHPGFDGYTF
TRBD1,-,TRBV19,TRBJ1-5,TGTGCCAGCCTGGGACAGGTGAATCAGCCCCAGCATTTT,CASLGQVNQPQHF
TRBD2,-,TRBV2,TRBJ2-1,TGTGCCAGCAGCCTAAGCGGGGGGGCCCCCAATGAGCAGTTCTTC,CASSLSGGAPNEQFF